What follows describes a single T cell receptor (beta chain). Amplification from RNA transcripts yielded the TCR beta CDR3 regions. Amplification began with first-round RT-PCR using HTBI primers, then second-round multiplex PCR was performed. A single record per CDR3 protein comes from TCRdb applying MiXCR to the multiplex PCR reads. The sample has about 210,000 distinct CDR3 sequences; 25% to 30% are singletons. This specimen comes from a study of Graves' ophthalmopathy and Graves' hyperthyroidism. The TCR was taken from a man aged 50-60 years with Graves' ophthalmopathy. Input material: peripheral blood.

This CDR3 reads CATVSNYGYTF. As DNA, the CDR3 is TGTGCCACCGTTTCTAACTATGGCTACACCTTC. The chain uses TRBV28 and TRBJ1-2; D is unclear. The CDR3 length is 11 residues. In germline, CDR1 is MDHEN, CDR2 SYDVKM. Trimming took off 10 bases at V and 0 bases at J, with 6 bases between the two ends.